Here is one TCR beta chain with its context. The sample belongs to a study of glioma-infiltrating T cells after dendritic cell vaccination. Study as a whole: Autologous tumor lysate was loaded overnight onto monocyte-derived dendritic cells grown less than 8 days with IL-4 and GM-CSF. At biweekly intervals, patients got three intradermal dendritic cell vaccine injections.

Time point specified: after dendritic cell vaccination, including at tumor progression/relapse. Generated by immunoSEQ multiplex PCR, the TCRdb table keeps only in-frame clones and is missing some. Of tens of thousands of clones in the sample, around 83% were seen once. Germline V lookup: CDR1 SGHRS, CDR2 YFSETQ. The CDR3 runs to 14 residues. V lost 1 base and J 1 base, leaving 8 bases between the germline ends. The source of this sequence is a human donor with glioblastoma. The material sequenced was blood, taken after dendritic cell vaccination. The rearrangement joins TRBV5-1 to TRBJ1-2, with a tentative D call TRBD1 (5 bases). CDR3 in amino acids: CASSLTTDNYGYTF. For the CDR3, the DNA is TGCGCCAGCAGCTTGACGACAGATAACTATGGCTACACCTTC.